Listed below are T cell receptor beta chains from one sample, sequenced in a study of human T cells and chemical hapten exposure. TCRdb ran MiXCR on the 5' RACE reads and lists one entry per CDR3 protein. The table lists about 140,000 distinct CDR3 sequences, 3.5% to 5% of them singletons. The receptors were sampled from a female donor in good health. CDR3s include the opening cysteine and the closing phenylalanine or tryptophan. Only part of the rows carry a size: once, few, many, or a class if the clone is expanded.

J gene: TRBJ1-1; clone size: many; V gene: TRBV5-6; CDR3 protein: CASSLKNTEAFF
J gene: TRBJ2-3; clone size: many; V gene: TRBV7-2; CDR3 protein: CASSLGGKGGTDTQYF
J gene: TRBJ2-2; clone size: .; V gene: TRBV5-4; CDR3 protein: CASSWDSLTGELFF
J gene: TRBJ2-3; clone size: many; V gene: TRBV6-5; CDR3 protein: CASSYRAQRVIEDTQYF
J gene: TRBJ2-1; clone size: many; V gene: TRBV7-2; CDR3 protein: CASSISSAYNEQFF
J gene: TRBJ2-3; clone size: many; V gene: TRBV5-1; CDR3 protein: CASSLQRISTDTQYF
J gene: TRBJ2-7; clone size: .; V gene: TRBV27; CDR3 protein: CARSTGYEQYF
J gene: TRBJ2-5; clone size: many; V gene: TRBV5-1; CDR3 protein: CASSSISQETQYF
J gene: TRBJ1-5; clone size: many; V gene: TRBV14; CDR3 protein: CASSQAGWGQPQHF
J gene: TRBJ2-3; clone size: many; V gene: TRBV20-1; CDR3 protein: CSASASTSGGGTDTQYF
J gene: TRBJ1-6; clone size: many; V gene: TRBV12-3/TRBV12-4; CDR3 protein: CASSLKEDSPLHF
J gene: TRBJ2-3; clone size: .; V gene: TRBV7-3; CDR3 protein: CASSLIAGGPGDTQYF
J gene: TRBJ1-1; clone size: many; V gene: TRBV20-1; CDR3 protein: CSARVGRANTEAFF
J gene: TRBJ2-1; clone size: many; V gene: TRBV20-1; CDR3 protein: CSANRSPVRSYNEQFF
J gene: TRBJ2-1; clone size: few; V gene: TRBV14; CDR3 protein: CASSQGPRSDRKLYNEQFF
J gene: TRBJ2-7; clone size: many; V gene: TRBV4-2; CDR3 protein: CASSQLRSYEQYF
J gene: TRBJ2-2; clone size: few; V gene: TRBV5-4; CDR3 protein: CASSWRQARNTGELFF
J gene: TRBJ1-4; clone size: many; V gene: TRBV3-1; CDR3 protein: CASSRNEKLFF
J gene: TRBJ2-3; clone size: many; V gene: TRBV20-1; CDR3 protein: CSARNPRGTDTQYF
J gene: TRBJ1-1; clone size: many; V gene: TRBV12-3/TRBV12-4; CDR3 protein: CASIPEGTVNTEAFF
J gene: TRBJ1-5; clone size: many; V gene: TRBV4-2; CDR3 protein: CASSQYNELSNQPQHF
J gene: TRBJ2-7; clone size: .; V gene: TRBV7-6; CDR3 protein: CASSPDRALYEQYF